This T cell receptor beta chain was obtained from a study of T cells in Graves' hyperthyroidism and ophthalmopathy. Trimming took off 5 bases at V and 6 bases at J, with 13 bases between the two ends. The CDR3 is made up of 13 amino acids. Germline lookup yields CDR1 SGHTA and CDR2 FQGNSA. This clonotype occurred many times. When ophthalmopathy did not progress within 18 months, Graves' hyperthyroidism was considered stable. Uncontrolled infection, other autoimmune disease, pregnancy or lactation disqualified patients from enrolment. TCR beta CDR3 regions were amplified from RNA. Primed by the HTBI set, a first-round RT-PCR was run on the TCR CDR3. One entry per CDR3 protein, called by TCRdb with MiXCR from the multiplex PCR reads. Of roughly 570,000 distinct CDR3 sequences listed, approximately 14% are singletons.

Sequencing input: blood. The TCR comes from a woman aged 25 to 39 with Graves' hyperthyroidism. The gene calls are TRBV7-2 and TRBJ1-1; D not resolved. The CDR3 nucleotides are TGTGCCAGCAGCCCAAACAGTTTTCCTGAAGCTTTCTTT. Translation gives CASSPNSFPEAFF.